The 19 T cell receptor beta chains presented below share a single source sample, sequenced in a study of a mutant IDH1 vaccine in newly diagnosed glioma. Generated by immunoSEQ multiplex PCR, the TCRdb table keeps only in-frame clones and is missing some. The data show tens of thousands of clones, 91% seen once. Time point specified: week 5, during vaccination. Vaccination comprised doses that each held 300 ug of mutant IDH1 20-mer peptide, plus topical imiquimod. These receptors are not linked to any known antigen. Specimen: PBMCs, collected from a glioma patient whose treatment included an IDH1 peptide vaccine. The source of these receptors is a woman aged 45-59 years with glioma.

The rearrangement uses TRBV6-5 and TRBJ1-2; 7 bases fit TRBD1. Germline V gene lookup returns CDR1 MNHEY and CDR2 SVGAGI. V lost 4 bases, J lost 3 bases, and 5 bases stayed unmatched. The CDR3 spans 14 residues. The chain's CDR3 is CASSSDRLDYGYTF. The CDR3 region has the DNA TGTGCCAGCAGTTCGGACAGGTTAGACTATGGCTACACCTTC.

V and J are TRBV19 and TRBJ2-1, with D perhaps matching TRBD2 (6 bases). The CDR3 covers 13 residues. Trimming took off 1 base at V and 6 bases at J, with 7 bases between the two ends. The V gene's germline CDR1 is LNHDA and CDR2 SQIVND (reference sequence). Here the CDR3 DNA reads TGTGCCAGTAGTATAGGGGGGGTCAATGAGCAGTTCTTC. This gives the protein CASSIGGVNEQFF. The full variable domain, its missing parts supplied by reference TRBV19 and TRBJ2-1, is DGGITQSPKYLFRKEGQNVTLSCEQNLNHDAMYWYRQDPGQGLRLIYYSQIVNDFQKGDIAEGYSVSREKKESFPLTVTSAQKNPTAFYLCASSIGGVNEQFFGPGTRLTVL.

Written as DNA, the CDR3 is TGTGCCAGCAGCGGACAGGATTTAAAGCAGTACTTC. Protein: CASSGQDLKQYF. The chain couples TRBV6-5 to TRBJ2-7; 7 bases match TRBD1. The CDR3 has 12 residues. The germline V gene encodes CDR1 MNHEY and CDR2 SVGAGI. V was clipped by 6 bases and J by 8 bases; unmatched bases: 7.

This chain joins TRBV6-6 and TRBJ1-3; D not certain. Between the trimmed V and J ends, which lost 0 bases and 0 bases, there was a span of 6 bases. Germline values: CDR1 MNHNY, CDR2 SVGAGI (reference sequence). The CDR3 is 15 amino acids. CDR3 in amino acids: CASSYSGYSGNTIYF. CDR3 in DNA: TGTGCCAGCAGTTACTCTGGGTACTCTGGAAACACCATATATTTT.

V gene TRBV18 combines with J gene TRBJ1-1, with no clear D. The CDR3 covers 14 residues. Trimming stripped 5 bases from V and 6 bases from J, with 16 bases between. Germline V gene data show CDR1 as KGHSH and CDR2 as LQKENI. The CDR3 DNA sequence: TGTGCCAGCTCATCACAATCATGGCGCGCTGAAGCTTTCTTT. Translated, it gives CASSSQSWRAEAFF.

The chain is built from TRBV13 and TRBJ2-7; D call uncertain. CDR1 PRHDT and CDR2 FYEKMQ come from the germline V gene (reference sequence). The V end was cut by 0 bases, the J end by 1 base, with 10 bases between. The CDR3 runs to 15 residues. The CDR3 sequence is CASSLGSGRSYEQYF. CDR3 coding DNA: TGTGCCAGCAGCTTAGGTTCAGGCCGATCCTACGAGCAGTACTTC.

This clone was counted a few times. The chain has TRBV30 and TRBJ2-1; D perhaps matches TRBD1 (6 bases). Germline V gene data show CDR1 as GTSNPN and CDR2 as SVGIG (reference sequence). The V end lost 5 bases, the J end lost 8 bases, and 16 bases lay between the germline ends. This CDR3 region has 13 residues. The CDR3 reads CAWDKGRGYEQFF. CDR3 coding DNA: TGTGCCTGGGACAAAGGCAGGGGATATGAGCAGTTCTTC.

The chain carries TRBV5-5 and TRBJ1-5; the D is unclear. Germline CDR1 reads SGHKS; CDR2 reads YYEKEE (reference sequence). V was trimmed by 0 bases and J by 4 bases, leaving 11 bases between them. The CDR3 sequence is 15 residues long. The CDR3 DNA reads TGTGCCAGCAGCTTGGGCGTGGGTTCGAATCAGCCCCAGCATTTT. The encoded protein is CASSLGVGSNQPQHF.

In DNA form, the CDR3 reads TGTGCCACCAGCAGAGACAGGGCTGGAAACACCATATATTTT. It codes for CATSRDRAGNTIYF. The chain is built from TRBV15 and TRBJ1-3; D possibly corresponds to TRBD1 (5 bases). Germline V CDR1 and CDR2: LNHNV, YYDKDF (reference sequence). Trimming took off 0 bases at V and 2 bases at J, with 5 bases between the two ends. The CDR3 has 14 residues. Together with reference TRBV15 and TRBJ1-3, the CDR3 gives the full variable domain: DAMVIQNPRYQVTQFGKPVTLSCSQTLNHNVMYWYQQKSSQAPKLLFHYYDKDFNNEADTPDNFQSRRPNTSFCFLDIRSPGLGDTAMYLCATSRDRAGNTIYFGEGSWLTVV.

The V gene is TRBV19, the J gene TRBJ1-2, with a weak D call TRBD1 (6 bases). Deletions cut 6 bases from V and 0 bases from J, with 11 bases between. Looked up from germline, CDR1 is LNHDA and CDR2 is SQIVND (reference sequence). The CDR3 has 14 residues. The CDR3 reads CASRHRAANYGYTF. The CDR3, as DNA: TGTGCCAGTAGGCACAGGGCCGCTAACTATGGCTACACCTTC.

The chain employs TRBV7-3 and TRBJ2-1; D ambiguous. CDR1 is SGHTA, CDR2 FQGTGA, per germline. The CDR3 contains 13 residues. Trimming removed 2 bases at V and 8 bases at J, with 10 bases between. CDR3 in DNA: TGTGCCAGCAGCTTATCACCCCGGGATGAGCAGTTCTTC. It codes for CASSLSPRDEQFF. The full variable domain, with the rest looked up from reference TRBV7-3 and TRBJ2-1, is GAGVSQTPSNKVTEKGKYVELRCDPISGHTALYWYRQSLGQGPEFLIYFQGTGAADDSGLPNDRFFAVRPEGSVSTLKIQRTERGDSAVYLCASSLSPRDEQFFGPGTRLTVL.

Written as DNA, the CDR3 is TGTGCCAGCGGGCAGGGCGCCGCTACGCAGTATTTT. This encodes CASGQGAATQYF. This sequence joins TRBV6-5 and TRBJ2-3; TRBD1 is a possible D gene (5 bases). The V gene's germline CDR1 is MNHEY and CDR2 SVGAGI. Trimming took 8 bases from V and 8 from J, leaving 14 bases between them. The CDR3 contains 12 residues.

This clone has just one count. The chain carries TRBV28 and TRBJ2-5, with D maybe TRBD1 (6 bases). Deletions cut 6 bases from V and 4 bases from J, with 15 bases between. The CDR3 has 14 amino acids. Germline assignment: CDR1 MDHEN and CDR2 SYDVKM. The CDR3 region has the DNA TGTGCCAGCAGACTACGATTGGACAGAGAGACCCAGTACTTC. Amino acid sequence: CASRLRLDRETQYF.

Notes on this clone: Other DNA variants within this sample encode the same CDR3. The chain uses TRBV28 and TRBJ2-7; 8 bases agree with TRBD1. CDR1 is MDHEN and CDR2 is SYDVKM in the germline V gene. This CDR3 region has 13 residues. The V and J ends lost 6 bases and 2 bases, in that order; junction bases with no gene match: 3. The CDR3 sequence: CASSGTGPYEQYF. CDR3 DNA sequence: TGTGCCAGCAGCGGGACAGGACCCTACGAGCAGTACTTC.

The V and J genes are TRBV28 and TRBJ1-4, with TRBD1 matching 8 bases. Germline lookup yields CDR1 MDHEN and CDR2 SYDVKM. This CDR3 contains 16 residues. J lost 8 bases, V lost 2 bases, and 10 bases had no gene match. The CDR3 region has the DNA TGTGCCAGCAGTTTAGGGAGGACAGGGTTAGACGAAAAACTGTTTTTT. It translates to CASSLGRTGLDEKLFF.

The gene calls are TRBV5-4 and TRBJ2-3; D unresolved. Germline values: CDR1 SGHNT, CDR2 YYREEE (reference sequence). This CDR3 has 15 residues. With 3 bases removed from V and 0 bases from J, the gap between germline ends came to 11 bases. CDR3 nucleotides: TGTGCCAGCAGCTGGTCCGGAGCTAGCACAGATACGCAGTATTTT. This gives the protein CASSWSGASTDTQYF. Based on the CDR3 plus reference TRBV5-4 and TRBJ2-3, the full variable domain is ETGVTQSPTHLIKTRGQQVTLRCSSQSGHNTVSWYQQALGQGPQFIFQYYREEENGRGNFPPRFSGLQFPNYSSELNVNALELDDSALYLCASSWSGASTDTQYFGPGTRLTVL.

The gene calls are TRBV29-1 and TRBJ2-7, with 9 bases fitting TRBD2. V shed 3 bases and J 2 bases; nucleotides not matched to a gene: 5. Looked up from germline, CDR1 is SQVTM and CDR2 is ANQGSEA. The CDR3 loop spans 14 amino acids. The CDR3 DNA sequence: TGCAGCGTTGAGGCGGGAGGGCCCGCCTACGAGCAGTACTTC. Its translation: CSVEAGGPAYEQYF.

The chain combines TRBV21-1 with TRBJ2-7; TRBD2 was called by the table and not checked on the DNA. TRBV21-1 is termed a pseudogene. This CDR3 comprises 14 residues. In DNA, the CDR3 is TGTGCCAGCACCGTTAGCGGGAGAACCTACGAGCAGTACTTC. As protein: CASTVSGRTYEQYF.

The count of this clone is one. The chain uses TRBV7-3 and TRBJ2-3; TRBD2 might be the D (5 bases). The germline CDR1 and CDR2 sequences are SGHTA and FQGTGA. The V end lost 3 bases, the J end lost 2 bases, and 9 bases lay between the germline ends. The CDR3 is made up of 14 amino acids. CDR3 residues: CASSLGAATDTQYF. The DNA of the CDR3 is TGTGCCAGCAGCTTGGGAGCGGCCACAGATACGCAGTATTTT.